What follows describes a single T cell receptor (beta chain). The target antigen is unknown. The sample is drawn from a study of cytomegalovirus exposure and HLA in healthy donors. Study-wide points: Sequence variants that were highly shared formed a cluster that was likely a sequencing artifact. It was assumed in the presence/absence analyses that sequencing depth was roughly uniform across donors. With further analysis later on, most CMV-associated TCR beta chains appeared HLA-restricted. Data from an earlier analysis indicated that most TCR beta V segments were productive either about 87% or about 30% of the time.

The primer mix had 60 Vbeta and 13 Jbeta primers. Data came from immunoSEQ multiplex PCR; TCRdb stores just in-frame clones and leaves some out. The sample records under 200,000 clones, approximately 77% being singletons. This CDR3 contains 14 residues. V lost 4 bases and J lost 5, with 15 bases in between. Germline CDR1 and CDR2: SGHRS and YFSETQ. The clonotype comes from a man aged 35 to 55 in good health and CMV-seropositive. The V and J genes are TRBV5-1 and TRBJ2-5, with D possibly TRBD2 on 6 matching bases. The sample consisted of PBMCs. The CDR3 region is CASSPQREWETQYF. The DNA for the CDR3 is TGCGCCAGCAGCCCCCAACGGGAGTGGGAGACCCAGTACTTC.